This TCR beta chain is drawn from a study of beta chain features in type 1 diabetes. General study points: Shorter TCRB CDR3s, moderately but significantly so, marked every one of the four CD4+ subsets in Type 1 diabetes patients.

Since all of the isolated RNA was reverse transcribed, expressed TCRB transcripts were what got sequenced. TCRdb's table, derived via immunoSEQ multiplex PCR, lists solely in-frame clones and lacks some. The sample has 240,000 or so clones, 27% seen once. This CDR3 has 12 amino acids. V gave up 5 bases and J gave up 7 bases, with 9 bases separating them. Per germline, CDR1 SGHAT and CDR2 FQNNGV. In the case of this clone: As yet, its antigen is unknown.

The chain employs TRBV11-2 and TRBJ2-1, with D unresolved. Specimen: central memory CD4+ T cells from blood. The receptor was derived from a man aged 25 to 40 in good health. CDR3 residues: CASSPVENEQFF. CDR3 bases: TGTGCCAGCAGCCCAGTTGAAAATGAGCAGTTCTTC.